Listed below are T cell receptor beta chains from one sample, sequenced in a study of post-analysis software for immune sequencing data. From the PCR reads, TCRdb called clonotypes with MiXCR, one entry per CDR3 protein. The sample lists roughly 800,000 distinct CDR3 sequences, around 42% occurring once. The sample comprised blood. The receptors here all came from a girl under 18 with multiple sclerosis. CDR3s include the opening cysteine and the closing phenylalanine or tryptophan. A D gene is named only where the DNA matches it firmly. Some rows mark clone size as missing; the rest say once, few, many or name a class of expanded clone.

-	TRBV28	TRBJ2-4	-	TGTGCCAGCAGTGCTGTAGGTTCCAAAGACATTCAGTACTTC	CASSAVGSKDIQYF
-	TRBV29-1	TRBJ2-1	-	TGCAGCGTAGTCGGGACGGGGGACAATGAGCAGTTCTTC	CSVVGTGDNEQFF
-	TRBV4-3	TRBJ2-3	-	TGCGCCAGCAGCCAAATGCCAAGCACAGATACGCAGTATTTT	CASSQMPSTDTQYF
few	TRBV28	TRBJ2-5	-	TGTGCCACCGAACAGGGTGCGAGGGAGACCCAGTACTTC	CATEQGARETQYF
-	TRBV5-1	TRBJ2-3	-	TGCGCCAGCAGCGCATCTAGCACAGATACGCAGTATTTT	CASSASSTDTQYF
-	TRBV10-3	TRBJ2-3	TRBD2	TGTGCCATCAGGGGCGGGGGGATCACAGATACGCAGTATTTT	CAIRGGGITDTQYF
-	TRBV3-1	TRBJ2-5	-	TGTGCCAGCAGCTCTACGACAGGTCACCAAGAGACCCAGTACTTC	CASSSTTGHQETQYF
-	TRBV6-5	TRBJ2-7	-	TGTGCCAGCAGCCCTGACGGGAGTCCGTCGAAGGAGCAGTACTTC	CASSPDGSPSKEQYF
few	TRBV5-6	TRBJ2-1	TRBD1	TGTGCCAGCAGCGGCGACAGGGCGGAGACCCAGTTCTTC	CASSGDRAETQFF
-	TRBV24-1	TRBJ2-7	-	TGTGCCACCAGTGATTCGGCACCTCGGGACGAGCAGTACTTC	CATSDSAPRDEQYF
few	TRBV7-9	TRBJ1-4	-	TGTGCCAGCAGCTTTACAGGGCCCGGACTGTTTTTT	CASSFTGPGLFF
-	TRBV6-6	TRBJ1-6	-	TGTGCCAGCAGTCCCCTTTCTGCGGATCCGGGTACGCCCCTCCACTTT	CASSPLSADPGTPLHF
once	TRBV9	TRBJ2-3	-	TGTGCCAGCAAGGGGGGGGCTCCCGCCAGCACAGATACGCAGTATTTT	CASKGGAPASTDTQYF
few	TRBV5-1	TRBJ2-7	-	TGCGCCAGCAGCTTCTTACCACCGGGACAAGATTTCTCCGAGCAGTACTTC	CASSFLPPGQDFSEQYF
few	TRBV20-1	TRBJ2-1	-	TGCAGTGCTCGGTGGCTCTACAATGAGCAGTTCTTC	CSARWLYNEQFF
-	TRBV28	TRBJ1-5	-	TGTGCCAGCAGTTTACCCCCAGGGGCTCAGCCCCAGCATTTT	CASSLPPGAQPQHF
-	TRBV5-5	TRBJ1-1	-	TGTGCCAGCAGCTTGTTTCGGGGATTGAACACTGAAGCTTTCTTT	CASSLFRGLNTEAFF
-	TRBV27	TRBJ1-5	-	TGTGCCAGCAGTAATTACAATCAGCCCCAGCATTTT	CASSNYNQPQHF
-	TRBV7-9	TRBJ2-7	-	TGTGCCAGCAGCTTAGCTCCTGGGACCGCCACCTACGAGCAGTACTTC	CASSLAPGTATYEQYF
-	TRBV7-2	TRBJ2-7	-	TGTGCCAGCAGCTTAGTCGAGCGAAATGAGCAGTACTTC	CASSLVERNEQYF
few	TRBV6-2/TRBV6-3	TRBJ2-1	-	TGTGCCAGCAAAGATTGGTTTGGTGAGCAGTTCTTC	CASKDWFGEQFF
-	TRBV7-2	TRBJ2-5	-	TGTGCCAGCAGCCGTTCGGGTGCGGAGACCCAGTACTTC	CASSRSGAETQYF
-	TRBV6-6	TRBJ2-7	-	TGTGCCAGCAGCCCGGACGAGACTAGTTCCGAGCAGTACTTC	CASSPDETSSEQYF
once	TRBV20-1	TRBJ1-1	TRBD1	TGCAGTGCAACGGACAGGGATACTGAAGCTTTCTTT	CSATDRDTEAFF
-	TRBV20-1	TRBJ1-1	-	TGCAGTGCCTTCAAAGCCATAATTGATGAAGCTTTCTTT	CSAFKAIIDEAFF
once	TRBV30	TRBJ2-1	TRBD2	TGTGCCTGGAGTGGGGCGGGAGCCAATGAGCAGTTCTTC	CAWSGAGANEQFF
few	TRBV24-1	TRBJ1-2	-	TGTGCCACCAGTGATCCTATGGCAGGGAGCAGTCGCGGCTATGGCTACACCTTC	CATSDPMAGSSRGYGYTF